One T cell receptor beta chain is described in this entry. Its target is unknown. The source of the sample is a study of coeliac disease. Background on the study: Disease groups: newly diagnosed active, refractory type I, gluten-free-diet controlled. The study, taken as a whole, reports: Few TRB amino acid sequences were shared between samples; most were unique. Active celiac intraepithelial and lamina propria samples had lower TRB and TRG clonality than control samples.

Measured with immunoSEQ multiplex PCR; TCRdb has only the in-frame clones, and not every one. The profile shows approximately 7,400 clones, roughly 65% of them singletons. V was clipped by 1 base and J by 5 bases, with 14 bases between them. Germline CDR1 is GTSNPN and CDR2 is SVGIG (reference sequence). The CDR3 contains 14 residues. V and J are TRBV30 and TRBJ2-5; tentatively, D is TRBD2 (5 bases). Input material: lamina propria lymphocytes from the gut. This clonotype originated in a woman aged 55-70 years with active celiac disease. Here the CDR3 DNA reads TGTGCCTGGAGTGGAGCACGAGGGAAGGAGACCCAGTACTTC. It specifies CAWSGARGKETQYF. Supplemented by reference TRBV30 and TRBJ2-5, the full variable domain reads SQTIHQWPATLVQPVGSPLSLECTVEGTSNPNLYWYRQAAGRGLQLLFYSVGIGQISSEVPQNLSASRPQDRQFILSSKKLLLSDSGFYLCAWSGARGKETQYFGPGTRLLVL.